This paragraph reports one T cell receptor (beta chain). The data were obtained in a study of control samples from healthy donors and cancer patients. TCRdb's copy holds only in-frame clones and misses some; the assay was immunoSEQ multiplex PCR. The sample holds roughly 88,000 clones, 85% seen once. Trimming removed 4 bases from V and 0 bases from J, with 10 bases in between. The germline V gene has CDR1 SGHAT and CDR2 FQNNGV. The CDR3 runs to 14 residues. The clonotype was recovered from a man between 25 and 39 years old in good health. The rearrangement uses TRBV11-2 and TRBJ2-7, with D perhaps TRBD1 (6 bases). The specimen sequenced was blood. The CDR3: CASSSGQSSYEQYF. The CDR3 DNA follows: TGTGCCAGCAGCTCAGGACAGAGCTCCTACGAGCAGTACTTC.